This TCR beta chain was retrieved from a study of PD-1 blockade in classical Hodgkin lymphoma. General observations from the study: Compared with healthy donors, newly diagnosed patients reportedly showed lower baseline TCR diversity.

The repertoire was sequenced with immunoSEQ multiplex PCR; TCRdb's copy has only in-frame clones and lacks some. The table has over 90,000 clones, about 88% seen once. Each and every patient relapsed after autologous stem cell transplantation, and patients got differing brentuximab vedotin exposure. Regarding this clone: Its target is unknown.

The CDR3 runs to 18 residues. The receptor was isolated from a human donor with classical Hodgkin lymphoma. The chain joins TRBV21-1 to TRBJ2-7; the table's D gene call, TRBD1, was not cross checked with the DNA. TRBV21-1 is a recognized pseudogene. Sequences were derived from peripheral blood mononuclear cells (PBMCs), sampled before the second cycle of nivolumab. CDR3 amino acids: CASILPPLPRTASYEQYF. The CDR3 DNA reads TGTGCCAGCATCCTACCACCTCTTCCCCGGACAGCCTCCTACGAGCAGTACTTC.